Listed below are T cell receptor beta chains from one sample, sequenced in a study of blood T cell repertoires in COVID-19. Some clones are missing from TCRdb's copy, which holds only in-frame ones; the method was immunoSEQ multiplex PCR. Of roughly 100,000 clones listed, almost 85% are singletons. Sequences were obtained from peripheral blood. The receptors come from a man in his forties with active or convalescent COVID-19. Each CDR3 is given with its conserved first and last residue. Size values are once, few and many counts, or a class for expanded clones, and some rows have none.

abundance: .
j_gene: TRBJ1-6
v_gene: TRBV27
CDR3aa: CASSTTGGYSPLHF

abundance: .
j_gene: TRBJ1-1
v_gene: TRBV5-1
CDR3aa: CASSKTGGGTEAFF

abundance: once
j_gene: TRBJ2-1
v_gene: TRBV19
CDR3aa: CASSILRGAGYNEQFF

abundance: few
j_gene: TRBJ1-2
v_gene: TRBV7-2
CDR3aa: CASSLDSSYGYTF

abundance: .
j_gene: TRBJ2-3
v_gene: TRBV4-1
CDR3aa: CASSSGGLTDTQYF

abundance: .
j_gene: TRBJ1-4
v_gene: TRBV15
CDR3aa: CATSRHPGGGEKLFF

abundance: .
j_gene: TRBJ1-1
v_gene: TRBV25-1
CDR3aa: CASTPGGVATEAFF

abundance: few
j_gene: TRBJ2-7
v_gene: TRBV5-4
CDR3aa: CASSGPGGEQYF

abundance: .
j_gene: TRBJ2-5
v_gene: TRBV7-9
CDR3aa: CASSLAGSLGTQYF

abundance: few
j_gene: TRBJ2-1
v_gene: TRBV9
CDR3aa: CASSPTQGQGAYEQFF

abundance: .
j_gene: TRBJ1-5
v_gene: TRBV19
CDR3aa: CASMGYSNQPQHF

abundance: .
j_gene: TRBJ2-1
v_gene: TRBV5-1
CDR3aa: CASRNTGNEQFF

abundance: .
j_gene: TRBJ1-1
v_gene: TRBV10-1
CDR3aa: CASSERQGTGTTEAFF

abundance: .
j_gene: TRBJ1-4
v_gene: TRBV12-5
CDR3aa: CASGLVQKRANEKLFF

abundance: .
j_gene: TRBJ2-6
v_gene: TRBV7-3
CDR3aa: CASSPGLTLGANVLTF

abundance: once
j_gene: TRBJ2-2
v_gene: TRBV12-3/TRBV12-4
CDR3aa: CASRDRATGELFF

abundance: .
j_gene: TRBJ1-3
v_gene: TRBV6-5
CDR3aa: CASRTGDISGNTIYF

abundance: .
j_gene: TRBJ1-3
v_gene: TRBV2
CDR3aa: CASHSNSQRNTIYF

abundance: .
j_gene: TRBJ1-2
v_gene: TRBV9
CDR3aa: CASSVGQGLANYGYTF

abundance: .
j_gene: TRBJ2-7
v_gene: TRBV19
CDR3aa: CASKGLGGGEQYF

abundance: .
j_gene: TRBJ1-1
v_gene: TRBV3-1/TRBV3-2
CDR3aa: CASTPGTGNTEAFF

abundance: once
j_gene: TRBJ1-6
v_gene: TRBV7-2
CDR3aa: CASSVLETGIDNSPLHF

abundance: .
j_gene: TRBJ2-1
v_gene: TRBV19
CDR3aa: CASSITWGGRIYEQFF

abundance: .
j_gene: TRBJ2-1
v_gene: TRBV6-5
CDR3aa: CASRPPGQGTEQFF

abundance: .
j_gene: TRBJ2-7
v_gene: TRBV28
CDR3aa: CASSSPSSGGNEQYF

abundance: once
j_gene: TRBJ2-1
v_gene: TRBV6-2/TRBV6-3
CDR3aa: CASSPGGQGGPHEQFF

abundance: .
j_gene: TRBJ1-2
v_gene: TRBV6-5
CDR3aa: CASSYGGGSYGYTF

abundance: .
j_gene: TRBJ2-2
v_gene: TRBV29-1
CDR3aa: CSVGLAANTGELFF

abundance: .
j_gene: TRBJ2-1
v_gene: TRBV3-1/TRBV3-2
CDR3aa: CASSLLAGGWNEQFF

abundance: .
j_gene: TRBJ1-1
v_gene: TRBV18
CDR3aa: CASSLNSNTEAFF

abundance: .
j_gene: TRBJ1-1
v_gene: TRBV6-5
CDR3aa: CASSRPTDSPEAFF

abundance: .
j_gene: TRBJ2-7
v_gene: TRBV12-5
CDR3aa: CASGSLDRGLYEQYF

abundance: .
j_gene: TRBJ2-7
v_gene: TRBV5-1
CDR3aa: CASTPGTSKYEQYF

abundance: .
j_gene: TRBJ2-3
v_gene: TRBV7-9
CDR3aa: CASSSPDRVRTDTQYF